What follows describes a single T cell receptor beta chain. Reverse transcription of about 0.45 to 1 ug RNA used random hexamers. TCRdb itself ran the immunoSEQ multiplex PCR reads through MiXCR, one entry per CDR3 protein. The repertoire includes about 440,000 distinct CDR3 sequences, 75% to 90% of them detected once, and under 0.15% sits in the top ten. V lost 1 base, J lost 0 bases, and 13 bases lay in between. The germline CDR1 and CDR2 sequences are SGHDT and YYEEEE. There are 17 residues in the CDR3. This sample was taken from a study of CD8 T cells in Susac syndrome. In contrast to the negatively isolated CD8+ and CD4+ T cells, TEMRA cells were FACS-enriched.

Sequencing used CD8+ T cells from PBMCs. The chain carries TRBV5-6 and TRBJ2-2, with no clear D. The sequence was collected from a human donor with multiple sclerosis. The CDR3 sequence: CASSLLLGQTNTGELFF. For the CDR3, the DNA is TGTGCCAGCAGCTTGCTTCTTGGTCAGACGAACACCGGGGAGCTGTTTTTT.